The subject of this entry is one T cell receptor (beta chain). CD4+ cells yielded CD45RA+ naive and CD45RA-negative memory subsets. Template for every sorted-subset replicate PCR totaled about 200 ng DNA, about 30,000 T cell genomes. Generated by immunoSEQ multiplex PCR, the TCRdb table keeps only in-frame clones and is missing some. The repertoire includes around 1.5 million clones, 98% of them detected once, and 0.4% to 0.45% sits in the top ten. V gave up 4 bases and J gave up 2 bases, with 11 bases separating them. The CDR3 has 15 residues. Germline CDR1 reads MDHEN; CDR2 reads SYDVKM. The record originates from a study of shared clonotypes between healthy human individuals. On the study more broadly: Every donor yielded three CD4 naive, three CD4 memory, two CD8 naive and one CD8 memory plate.

Sequencing was performed on naive CD4+ T cells sorted from blood. The subset is: CD45RA+ positively selected. The V gene is TRBV28, the J gene TRBJ2-2; D gene uncertain. The receptor comes from a man aged 25 to 40 in good health. CDR3 DNA: TGTGCCAGCAGTTCACTGCCCCTCAACACCGGGGAGCTGTTTTTT. Its protein is CASSSLPLNTGELFF.